This T cell receptor beta chain was identified in a study of blood T cell repertoires in COVID-19. Looking at the study overall: Specimens from acute and convalescent COVID-19 originated in the United States, Italy and Spain. T cells, B-cell-depleted T cells, or PBMCs provided the cDNA or gDNA that served as material.

Authors' processing steps: Scientists estimated how many nucleated cells there were by amplifying reference gene primers. Using immunoSEQ multiplex PCR, the repertoire was profiled, and TCRdb retains in-frame clones only, with some absent. That table supplies the V and J calls and clone size; D and trimming were determined from the DNA. The sample yields about 180,000 clones, around 88% seen once. The CDR3 sequence is 14 residues long. With V trimmed by 6 bases and J by 4 bases, 8 bases remained unmatched. CDR1 and CDR2 from the germline V gene are SGHRS and YFSETQ. This clone was found a few times. Sequenced: peripheral blood. This TCR was sampled from a woman in her 30s with acute or convalescent COVID-19. The genes are TRBV5-1 and TRBJ2-7, with TRBD1 identical over 9 bases. The CDR3 coding sequence is TGCGCCAGCAAAGGGACAGGGAGGGAATACGAGCAGTACTTC. The encoded protein is CASKGTGREYEQYF.